Following are 18 T cell receptor beta chains from one sample sequenced in a study of CD8 T cells in ankylosing spondylitis (TCRdb year 2017). The library was generated by 5' RACE. Sequenced using an Illumina HiSeq 2500. Using fastp trimming at Q25 and MiXCR clonotype assembly, TCRdb reanalyzed the public sequencing data and kept in-frame beta chains. Each entry is one CDR3 protein sequence, shown with its most common DNA and genes. For this sample there are around 220,000 distinct CDR3 sequences; 10% appear just once. In total, the top ten clones hold roughly a fifth of the sample. The sequenced sample was blood, either unsorted or a sorted T cell fraction (not recorded which). The source of these receptors is a male donor with ankylosing spondylitis or in good health (not recorded which).

This clonotype was picked up a small number of times. The chain is built from TRBV29-1 and TRBJ2-1; the D call may be TRBD1 or TRBD2 (6 bases each). Germline CDR1 and CDR2: SQVTM and ANQGSEA. This CDR3 has 13 amino acids. Trimming took 8 bases from V and 8 from J, leaving 19 bases between them. The DNA for the CDR3 is TGCAGCCACCCTCTTCACGGGGGCTATGAGCAGTTCTTC. It encodes CSHPLHGGYEQFF.

This clonotype was recorded at least ten times. The V gene is TRBV24-1, the J gene TRBJ1-1, with D possibly being TRBD1 (6 bases). Germline V gene sequence: CDR1 KGHDR, CDR2 SFDVKD. CDR3 size: 15 residues. V was trimmed by 5 bases and J by 2 bases, leaving 14 bases between them. As DNA, the CDR3 is TGTGCCACCAGTGCCGGGGGCGAGGGTAACACTGAAGCTTTCTTT. Encoded protein: CATSAGGEGNTEAFF.

This clonotype was observed at least ten times. The CDR3 sequence is CASSATQGSNEKLFF. CDR3 coding DNA: TGTGCCAGCAGTGCCACCCAGGGGTCTAATGAAAAACTGTTTTTT. The chain links TRBV6-1 to TRBJ1-4; D may be TRBD1 (6 bases). CDR1 is MNHNS, CDR2 SASEGT, per germline. The CDR3 is 15 residues long. V was pared by 4 bases and J by 3 bases, with 12 bases between.

This clonotype was observed at least ten times. This chain uses TRBV20-1 with TRBJ2-3; 9 nucleotides align to TRBD2. Germline CDR1 and CDR2: DFQATT and SNEGSKA (reference sequence). Trimming cost V 0 bases and J 1 base; bases outside gene matches: 5. This CDR3 is built from 16 residues. DNA of the CDR3: TGCAGTGCTAGAGATTTTCTAGCGGGGCGCACAGATACGCAGTATTTT. Protein product: CSARDFLAGRTDTQYF.

This sequence joins TRBV6-1 and TRBJ2-2, with 8 bases lining up with TRBD1. The germline CDR1 and CDR2 sequences are MNHNS and SASEGT. The J segment lost 0 bases and the V segment lost 9 bases, leaving 18 bases of the junction unmatched. This CDR3 region has 19 residues. CDR3 bases: TGTGCCAGTCCGGAAAACTGTGGCCGACAGGGGCCGAACACCGGGGAGCTGTTTTTT. Residues: CASPENCGRQGPNTGELFF.

This chain links TRBV7-6 with TRBJ2-1; 10 bases map to TRBD2. Germline loops: CDR1 SGHVS, CDR2 FNYEAQ. Losses at the gene ends were 5 bases for V and 5 bases for J; bases not matched to a gene: 6. The CDR3 sequence is 15 residues long. The DNA for the CDR3 is TGTGCCAGCAGCCAATCAAGCGGGGGGGACAATGAGCAGTTCTTC. This encodes CASSQSSGGDNEQFF.

The chain employs TRBV5-1 and TRBJ2-2; 8 bases map to TRBD1. Trimming at V came to 4 bases and at J to 4 bases, leaving 6 bases not matched to a gene. Germline CDR1 reads SGHRS; CDR2 reads YFSETQ. The CDR3 length is 15 residues. This CDR3 reads CASSVQGAVTGELFF. Written as DNA, the CDR3 is TGCGCCAGCAGCGTGCAGGGGGCCGTCACCGGGGAGCTGTTTTTT.

V usage is TRBV11-2 and J usage is TRBJ2-3; D is possibly TRBD1 (7 bases). V dropped 0 bases and J dropped 0 bases, with 16 bases sitting between them. From germline, CDR1 is SGHAT and CDR2 FQNNGV. The CDR3 covers 18 residues. In nucleotides, the CDR3 is TGTGCCAGCAGCTTAGATCGGGCAGGGGGGCGGAGCACAGATACGCAGTATTTT. This codes for CASSLDRAGGRSTDTQYF.

This clonotype was recorded many times. V and J are TRBV6-1 and TRBJ1-2, with TRBD1 as a possible D gene (6 bases). Germline V lookup: CDR1 MNHNS, CDR2 SASEGT. The V end was cut by 5 bases, the J end by 5 bases, with 15 bases between. CDR3 length equals 14 residues. Here the CDR3 DNA reads TGTGCCAGCAGTACGGGGGGCCTTCCTTATGGCTACACCTTC. It translates to CASSTGGLPYGYTF.

This clonotype was recorded at least ten times. V and J are TRBV5-1 and TRBJ1-2; weak D call: TRBD1 (6 bases). The CDR3 totals 14 residues. Germline loops: CDR1 SGHRS, CDR2 YFSETQ. Trimming cost V 5 bases and J 3 bases, with 14 bases left between them. In nucleotides, the CDR3 is TGCGCCAGCAGGTCCGTGACAGGCGACTATGGCTACACCTTC. Protein product: CASRSVTGDYGYTF.

This clonotype was recorded at least ten times. The chain uses TRBV5-6 and TRBJ2-5, with 10 nucleotides matching TRBD2. Germline CDR1 and CDR2: SGHDT and YYEEEE. The trim removed 4 bases at V and 4 bases at J, leaving 1 base unmatched. The CDR3 contains 13 residues. CDR3 residues: CASSRTSGETQYF. CDR3 DNA sequence: TGTGCCAGCAGCCGGACTAGCGGAGAGACCCAGTACTTC. The full variable domain, with the rest looked up from reference TRBV5-6 and TRBJ2-5, is DAGVTQSPTHLIKTRGQQVTLRCSPKSGHDTVSWYQQALGQGPQFIFQYYEEEERQRGNFPDRFSGHQFPNYSSELNVNALLLGDSALYLCASSRTSGETQYFGPGTRLLVL.

This clonotype came up many times. This chain joins TRBV10-3 and TRBJ1-5; no firm D call. V was trimmed by 5 bases and J by 0 bases, leaving 11 bases between them. Germline V CDR1 and CDR2: ENHRY, SYGVKD. This CDR3 region has 15 residues. CDR3 DNA: TGTGCCATCAGTCCGGATAGAGCTAGCAATCAGCCCCAGCATTTT. Its protein is CAISPDRASNQPQHF.

This clonotype was counted ten times or more. The chain links TRBV21-1 to TRBJ1-4; the table's D call, TRBD1, has no DNA check behind it. TRBV21-1 is tagged as a pseudogene. This CDR3 is 17 amino acids long. CDR3 in amino acids: CASSKPQGAATNEKLFF. DNA of the CDR3: TGTGCCAGCAGCAAACCCCAGGGGGCTGCAACTAATGAAAAACTGTTTTTT.

Of note for this clonotype: One end of the junction varies from germline; a read error may be responsible. This chain links TRBV20-1 with TRBJ2-2; 8 nucleotides align to TRBD2. Germline V gene sequence: CDR1 DFQATT, CDR2 SNEGSKA (reference sequence). The CDR3 spans 15 residues. This CDR3 reads CSARAGGPNTGELSF. In nucleotides, the CDR3 is TGCAGTGCTAGAGCGGGGGGGCCTAACACCGGGGAGCTGTCTTTT.

This clonotype has a handful of counts. The J gene is TRBJ2-7, the V gene TRBV7-6, with D possibly TRBD2 on 6 matching bases. CDR3 length: 14 residues. V was pared by 5 bases and J by 2 bases, with 13 bases between. Germline V gene sequence: CDR1 SGHVS, CDR2 FNYEAQ. CDR3 loop: CASSDRGGPYEQYF. The CDR3 DNA sequence: TGTGCCAGCAGCGATAGGGGAGGTCCCTACGAGCAGTACTTC. Variable domain in full (rest from reference TRBV7-6 and TRBJ2-7): GAGVSQSPRYKVTKRGQDVALRCDPISGHVSLYWYRQALGQGPEFLTYFNYEAQQDKSGLPNDRFSAERPEGSISTLTIQRTEQRDSAMYRCASSDRGGPYEQYFGPGTRLTVT.

This clonotype was detected many times. The J gene is TRBJ2-1, the V gene TRBV3-1, with TRBD2 identical over 8 bases. V lost 5 bases, J lost 5 bases, and 14 bases stayed unmatched. The V gene's germline CDR1 is LGHDT and CDR2 YNNKEL (reference sequence). The CDR3 contains 17 residues. CDR3 region: CASSGEWSGGPNNEQFF. The CDR3, as DNA: TGTGCCAGCAGCGGAGAGTGGAGCGGGGGTCCAAACAATGAGCAGTTCTTC.

This clonotype showed up many times. The chain joins TRBV5-5 to TRBJ2-2; D is possibly TRBD2 (5 bases). The CDR3 extends over 16 amino acids. V lost 2 bases to trimming and J lost 0 bases, with 11 bases between them. The germline CDR1 and CDR2 sequences are SGHKS and YYEKEE (reference sequence). The CDR3 here is CASSFSGDPNTGELFF. Here the CDR3 DNA reads TGTGCCAGCAGCTTCTCCGGGGATCCGAACACCGGGGAGCTGTTTTTT.

This clonotype is a singleton in its sample. The junction departs from the called germline gene at one end, perhaps through a read error. The J gene is TRBJ2-7, the V gene TRBV12-3 or TRBV12-4; possibly TRBD2 for D (6 bases). There are 14 residues in the CDR3. DNA for the CDR3: TGTGCCAGCAGTTTAGCTGTTCGGGACTCCTCTTCTCGCTTC. Translating it yields CASSLAVRDSSSRF.